This T cell receptor (beta chain) was captured by sequencing in a study of blood T cells in healthy people across ages. Combining a sample-barcoded 5' primer with a J-beta primer mix, a second PCR ran for roughly 7 to 11 cycles. Sequencing yielded, for each sample, at least 3 million paired-end reads carrying CDR3. TCRdb used MiXCR to reprocess the 5' RACE reads, holding one entry per CDR3 protein. The sample has around 400,000 distinct CDR3 sequences, about half seen once; the top ten hold about 54%. Germline CDR1 is SGHAT and CDR2 is FQNNGV. This CDR3 is built from 15 residues. V dropped 5 bases and J dropped 2 bases, with 16 bases sitting between them.

The clonotype comes from a man in his sixties in good health. The chain is built from TRBV11-2 and TRBJ2-7; D is unclear. Sequencing used blood. CDR3 coding DNA: TGTGCCAGCAGCGATATAGGGCAGCCCCCCTACGAGCAGTACTTC. Translated, it gives CASSDIGQPPYEQYF.